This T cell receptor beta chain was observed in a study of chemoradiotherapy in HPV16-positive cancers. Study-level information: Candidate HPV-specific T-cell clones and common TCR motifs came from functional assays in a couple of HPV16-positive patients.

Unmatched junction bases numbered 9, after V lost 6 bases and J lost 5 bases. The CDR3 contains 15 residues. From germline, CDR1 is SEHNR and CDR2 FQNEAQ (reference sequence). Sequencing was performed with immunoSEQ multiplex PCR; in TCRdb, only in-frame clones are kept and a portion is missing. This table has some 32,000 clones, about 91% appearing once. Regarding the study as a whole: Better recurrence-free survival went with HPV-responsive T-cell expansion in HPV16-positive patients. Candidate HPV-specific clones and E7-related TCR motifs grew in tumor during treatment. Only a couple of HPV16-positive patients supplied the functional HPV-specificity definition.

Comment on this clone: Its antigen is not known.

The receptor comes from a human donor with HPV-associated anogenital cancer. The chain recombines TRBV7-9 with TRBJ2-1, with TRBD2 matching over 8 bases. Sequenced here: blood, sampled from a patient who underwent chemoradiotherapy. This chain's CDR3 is CASSLVGLVDNEQFF. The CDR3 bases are TGTGCCAGCAGTCTTGTGGGACTAGTGGACAATGAGCAGTTCTTC.